The 17 T cell receptor beta chains below were found in one sample sequenced in a study of shared clonotypes between healthy human individuals. Data came from immunoSEQ multiplex PCR; TCRdb stores just in-frame clones and leaves some out. The sample carries some 2,400,000 clones, roughly 95% recorded once. The source material was naive CD4+ T cells sorted from blood. Subset meaning: CD45RA+ positively selected. These receptors all come from a man in his late teens or twenties in good health.

V is TRBV6-1 and J is TRBJ1-1; the D is unclear. CDR1 and CDR2 (germline): MNHNS, SASEGT. CDR3 length equals 14 residues. Trimming removed 1 base from V and 11 bases from J, with 17 bases in between. The CDR3 spells CASSEEGGRTEAFF. CDR3 in DNA: TGTGCCAGCAGTGAAGAGGGCGGGAGAACAGAGGCTTTCTTT.

The chain recombines TRBV7-2 with TRBJ1-1; 10 nucleotides align to TRBD1. CDR1 is SGHTA and CDR2 is FQGNSA in the germline V gene. The J segment lost 4 bases and the V segment lost 5 bases, leaving 4 bases of the junction unmatched. CDR3 length: 14 amino acids. CDR3 coding DNA: TGTGCCAGCAGCCCCCGGACAGGGGGCACTGAAGCTTTCTTT. Translating it yields CASSPRTGGTEAFF.

This chain joins TRBV10-3 and TRBJ1-3; tentative D call: TRBD1 (5 bases). CDR3 length: 14 amino acids. V lost 6 bases, J lost 8 bases, and 17 bases lay in between. Germline lookup yields CDR1 ENHRY and CDR2 SYGVKD. This chain's CDR3 is CAIRMDIPRDTIYF. DNA of the CDR3: TGTGCCATCAGAATGGACATCCCCCGGGACACCATATATTTT.

The chain is built from TRBV27 and TRBJ2-7, with 10 bases aligning to TRBD1. This CDR3 is built from 16 residues. Trimming at V came to 5 bases and at J to 5 bases, leaving 12 bases not matched to a gene. Germline V gene data show CDR1 as MNHEY and CDR2 as SMNVEV (reference sequence). The CDR3 bases are TGTGCCAGCAGTCCAATATTGGGACAGGGGTATCACGAGCAGTACTTC. It translates to CASSPILGQGYHEQYF.

V is TRBV28 and J is TRBJ2-7; D gene unclear. Trimming left V 6 bases short and J 2 bases short, with 14 bases between. Germline loops: CDR1 MDHEN, CDR2 SYDVKM. This CDR3 is built from 14 residues. The CDR3 nucleotides read TGTGCCAGCAGCCTCCTCGTAGGGACCTACGAGCAGTACTTC. Amino acid sequence: CASSLLVGTYEQYF. Filled out from reference TRBV28 and TRBJ2-7, the complete variable domain reads DVKVTQSSRYLVKRTGEKVFLECVQDMDHENMFWYRQDPGLGLRLIYFSYDVKMKEKGDIPEGYSVSREKKERFSLILESASTNQTSMYLCASSLLVGTYEQYFGPGTRLTVT.

With respect to this clone: The sample holds other DNA sequences that translate to the same CDR3. This rearrangement joins TRBV19 to TRBJ1-5; 7 nucleotides match TRBD1. The junction had 1 base not matched to a gene; V was cut back by 4 bases and J by 4 bases. CDR1 is LNHDA and CDR2 is SQIVND in the germline V gene (reference sequence). This CDR3 spans 13 amino acids. CDR3 DNA: TGTGCCAGTAGTACACAGGGGAATCAGCCCCAGCATTTT. Translated: CASSTQGNQPQHF.

Remarks on this clone: Other DNA sequences of this sample code for an identical CDR3. This chain connects TRBV20-1 to TRBJ2-1, with TRBD1 as a possible D gene (6 bases). Germline CDR1 DFQATT, CDR2 SNEGSKA (reference sequence). The CDR3 totals 11 residues. Trimming took 6 bases from V and 7 from J, leaving 10 bases between them. CDR3 protein: CSATQGNEQFF. The CDR3 DNA follows: TGCAGTGCGACTCAGGGGAATGAGCAGTTCTTC.

CDR3 DNA sequence: TGCGCCAGCAGCTTACCAGCTGGTGAGCAGTTCTTC. Translating gives CASSLPAGEQFF. The V and J genes are TRBV5-1 and TRBJ2-1, with no clear D. Germline assignment: CDR1 SGHRS and CDR2 YFSETQ. The CDR3 totals 12 residues. Trimming removed 2 bases at V and 9 bases at J, with 9 bases between.

This rearrangement joins TRBV7-9 to TRBJ1-2; D unclear. CDR3 size: 13 residues. Germline V gene sequence: CDR1 SEHNR, CDR2 FQNEAQ (reference sequence). Trimming took 7 bases from V and 3 from J, leaving 12 bases between them. CDR3 residues: CASTNPRDYGYTF. In DNA, the CDR3 is TGTGCCAGCACGAACCCCCGGGACTATGGCTACACCTTC.

The chain joins TRBV11-1 to TRBJ1-4, with D perhaps matching TRBD1 (5 bases). V lost 2 bases and J 6 bases, leaving 10 bases between the germline ends. The CDR3 is 14 amino acids. Germline CDR1 is SGHAT and CDR2 is FQDESV (reference sequence). CDR3 nucleotide sequence: TGTGCCAGCAGCTTAACCGACAGTTATGAAAAACTGTTTTTT. Translating it yields CASSLTDSYEKLFF.

The J gene is TRBJ1-4, the V gene TRBV2; 8 positions match TRBD1. This CDR3 region has 14 residues. Germline CDR1 is SNHLY and CDR2 is FYNNEI. V trimming: 9 bases; J trimming: 0 bases; junction bases outside the gene matches: 3. The CDR3 is CASEQGATNEKLFF. CDR3 in DNA: TGTGCCAGTGAACAGGGGGCAACTAATGAAAAACTGTTTTTT.

The V call is TRBV18, the J call TRBJ2-7, with TRBD1 as a possible D gene (5 bases). The CDR3 totals 16 residues. Trimming took 0 bases from V and 7 from J, leaving 19 bases between them. Germline V lookup: CDR1 KGHSH, CDR2 LQKENI. CDR3 amino acids: CASSPPSRVMLWEQYF. The CDR3 DNA follows: TGTGCCAGCTCACCACCTAGCAGGGTAATGTTGTGGGAGCAGTACTTC.

This clone occurred a few times. Other DNA sequences in the sample encode the same CDR3. The chain combines TRBV6-5 with TRBJ2-7, with D perhaps matching TRBD2 (5 bases). The CDR3 is 12 amino acids. Germline CDR1 and CDR2: MNHEY and SVGAGI. Trimming took 6 bases from V and 3 from J, leaving 9 bases between them. Here the CDR3 reads CASSPRGYEQYF. CDR3 nucleotide sequence: TGTGCCAGCAGCCCTCGGGGCTACGAGCAGTACTTC.

The chain recombines TRBV7-9 with TRBJ2-3, with D maybe TRBD2 (5 bases). Germline CDR1 is SEHNR and CDR2 is FQNEAQ (reference sequence). V lost 1 base and J lost 5, with 13 bases in between. The CDR3 runs 15 residues. The CDR3 nucleotides are TGTGCCAGCAGCTTAGGTGTTTTCGGGGAAGATACGCAGTATTTT. Amino acid sequence: CASSLGVFGEDTQYF.

J is TRBJ1-4 and V is TRBV9; D gene uncertain. This CDR3 region has 13 residues. The germline V gene has CDR1 SGDLS and CDR2 YYNGEE. The V gene lost 4 bases and the J gene lost 7 bases, with 11 bases spanning the gap. The CDR3 here is CASSSLLGEKLFF. In DNA form, the CDR3 reads TGTGCCAGCAGCTCATTACTGGGTGAAAAACTGTTTTTT.

This rearrangement joins TRBV10-3 to TRBJ1-1, with D unresolved. The CDR3 contains 14 residues. V was pared by 2 bases and J by 1 base, with 8 bases between. Germline V lookup: CDR1 ENHRY, CDR2 SYGVKD. The CDR3 bases are TGTGCCATCAGTGAGAGCGTTTCGAACACTGAAGCTTTCTTT. This sequence encodes CAISESVSNTEAFF.

In regard to this clone: The sample carries other DNA sequences with the same CDR3. The J gene is TRBJ1-1, the V gene TRBV5-1, with a weak D call TRBD1 (5 bases). The germline CDR1 and CDR2 sequences are SGHRS and YFSETQ. The V end lost 4 bases, the J end lost 0 bases, and 7 bases lay between the germline ends. The CDR3 consists of 13 residues. As DNA, the CDR3 is TGCGCCAGCAGCGACAGCATGAACACTGAAGCTTTCTTT. This gives the protein CASSDSMNTEAFF.